These 3 T cell receptor beta chains originate from one sample sequenced in a study of blood T cell repertoires in COVID-19. Libraries were prepared by immunoSEQ multiplex PCR; TCRdb keeps only in-frame clonotypes and omits some of them. The sample has nearly 100,000 clones, 70% to 90% seen once; the top ten hold about 1.7%. The sample comprised peripheral blood. These receptors came from a man older than 75 with acute or convalescent COVID-19.

The chain combines TRBV28 with TRBJ1-5; D gene uncertain. V was cut by 7 bases and J by 0 bases, with 10 bases left in between. This CDR3 spans 14 amino acids. Germline lookup yields CDR1 MDHEN and CDR2 SYDVKM. CDR3 amino acids: CASTLANSNQPQHF. Here the CDR3 DNA reads TGTGCCAGCACCCTAGCTAATAGCAATCAGCCCCAGCATTTT.

This clone was seen once. The V gene is TRBV28, the J gene TRBJ2-4; the match to TRBD1 covers 7 bases. The germline V gene has CDR1 MDHEN and CDR2 SYDVKM. There are 14 residues in the CDR3. V dropped 5 bases and J dropped 5; count of bases not matched to a gene: 6. CDR3 bases: TGTGCCAGCAGTGAGGGACAGAGTCAAAACATTCAGTACTTC. Protein product: CASSEGQSQNIQYF. The whole variable domain, remainder taken from reference TRBV28 and TRBJ2-4, is DVKVTQSSRYLVKRTGEKVFLECVQDMDHENMFWYRQDPGLGLRLIYFSYDVKMKEKGDIPEGYSVSREKKERFSLILESASTNQTSMYLCASSEGQSQNIQYFGAGTRLSVL.

In DNA, the CDR3 is TGTGCCAGCAGCTTAGTGTCGGCGGGGTTGGAGCAGTACTTC. Translated, it gives CASSLVSAGLEQYF. The chain carries TRBV7-8 and TRBJ2-7; tentative D call: TRBD2 (6 bases). The germline CDR1 and CDR2 sequences are SGHVS and FQNEAQ. V gave up 1 base and J gave up 7 bases, with 14 bases separating them. This CDR3 comprises 14 residues.